Presented here are 22 T cell receptor beta chains from one specimen sequenced in a study of T cell changes during pregnancy in multiple sclerosis. Data came from immunoSEQ multiplex PCR; TCRdb stores just in-frame clones and leaves some out. The repertoire has 75,000 to 90,000 clones, over 80% of them found once; the top ten carry about 3.8%. Sequences were derived from PBMCs, sampled in the first trimester of pregnancy. The receptors come from a female donor in good health, serving as a control in a pregnancy study. Some clones in this sample may be carry-over from other donors' samples.

The V gene is TRBV28, the J gene TRBJ2-1; no definite D call. The CDR3 is 11 amino acids. Germline CDR1 is MDHEN and CDR2 is SYDVKM. V lost 5 bases and J lost 10, with 9 bases in between. The CDR3 DNA follows: TGTGCCAGCAGTGCAAGCTTAGAGCAGTTCTTC. Translation: CASSASLEQFF.

CDR3 in DNA: TGTGCCAGCAGTTTCCCAGGGAGGACCAAGAATAGCAATCAGCCCCAGCATTTT. It translates to CASSFPGRTKNSNQPQHF. V is TRBV28 and J is TRBJ1-5; maybe TRBD1 (5 bases). The CDR3 extends over 18 amino acids. Germline CDR1 and CDR2: MDHEN and SYDVKM. Between the trimmed V and J ends, which lost 3 bases and 0 bases, there was a span of 18 bases.

This rearrangement joins TRBV10-1 to TRBJ2-1; no clear D gene. V was clipped by 4 bases and J by 7 bases, with 11 bases between them. This CDR3 contains 13 residues. From germline, CDR1 is WNHNN and CDR2 SYGVQD (reference sequence). As DNA, the CDR3 is TGCGCCAGCAGTGGTCGTAACGCGAATGAGCAGTTCTTC. Translating it yields CASSGRNANEQFF.

The chain couples TRBV5-1 to TRBJ2-1; 10 nucleotides line up with TRBD1. With 2 bases clipped from V and 4 bases from J, the junction kept 9 bases outside the gene matches. The CDR3 loop spans 17 amino acids. From germline, CDR1 is SGHRS and CDR2 YFSETQ. In DNA form, the CDR3 reads TGCGCCAGCAGCTTAGTTGGGACAGGGGCCAGATACAATGAGCAGTTCTTC. This sequence encodes CASSLVGTGARYNEQFF.

This sequence joins TRBV10-3 and TRBJ1-6; the D is unclear. Germline V gene sequence: CDR1 ENHRY, CDR2 SYGVKD. Trimming removed 2 bases from V and 7 bases from J, with 9 bases in between. The CDR3 contains 14 residues. The CDR3 is CAISEDSENSPLHF. CDR3 nucleotides: TGTGCCATCAGTGAGGATAGCGAGAATTCACCCCTCCACTTT.

The chain combines TRBV7-3 with TRBJ1-1, with D tentatively TRBD1 (5 bases). V was clipped by 5 bases and J by 1 base, with 17 bases between them. This CDR3 is 16 amino acids long. Germline V gene lookup returns CDR1 SGHTA and CDR2 FQGTGA. CDR3 protein: CASSPEQALGNTEAFF. As DNA, the CDR3 is TGTGCCAGCAGCCCCGAACAGGCGCTTGGGAACACTGAAGCTTTCTTT.

This chain connects TRBV9 to TRBJ1-1, with D perhaps matching TRBD1 (5 bases). Germline-derived CDR1 and CDR2 are SGDLS and YYNGEE. There are 14 residues in the CDR3. Trimming left V 3 bases short and J 1 base short, with 10 bases between. CDR3 amino acids: CASSAPTENTEAFF. Here the CDR3 DNA reads TGTGCCAGCAGCGCCCCGACAGAGAACACTGAAGCTTTCTTT. The full variable domain, in which reference TRBV9 and TRBJ1-1 provide the parts outside the CDR3, is DSGVTQTPKHLITATGQRVTLRCSPRSGDLSVYWYQQSLDQGLQFLIQYYNGEERAKGNILERFSAQQFPDLHSELNLSSLELGDSALYFCASSAPTENTEAFFGQGTRLTVV.

The chain combines TRBV7-9 with TRBJ1-1, with TRBD1 matching 12 bases. Germline assignment: CDR1 SEHNR and CDR2 FQNEAQ (reference sequence). Trimming cost V 3 bases and J 0 bases; bases outside gene matches: 5. This CDR3 comprises 17 residues. The CDR3 nucleotides are TGTGCCAGCAGCTTGGGACAGGGGGCAGAATTGAACACTGAAGCTTTCTTT. Translated, it gives CASSLGQGAELNTEAFF.

V gene TRBV6-5 combines with J gene TRBJ2-7, with D possibly TRBD2 on 6 matching bases. V gave up 1 base and J gave up 1 base, with 11 bases separating them. The length of the CDR3 is 15 residues. Looked up from germline, CDR1 is MNHEY and CDR2 is SVGAGI. CDR3 DNA: TGTGCCAGCAGTTACTGGGGCGGGAAGTCCTACGAGCAGTACTTC. This gives the protein CASSYWGGKSYEQYF.

V and J are TRBV7-2 and TRBJ2-7, with unresolved D. V was clipped by 3 bases and J by 2 bases, with 11 bases between them. In germline, CDR1 is SGHTA, CDR2 FQGNSA. CDR3 size: 14 residues. The DNA of the CDR3 is TGTGCCAGCAGCTTCACAGCCAAAACCTACGAGCAGTACTTC. This encodes CASSFTAKTYEQYF.

The chain couples TRBV27 to TRBJ1-4; D might be TRBD1 (6 bases). The length of the CDR3 is 15 residues. The V and J ends lost 5 bases and 2 bases respectively, with 12 bases between them. Germline V gene lookup returns CDR1 MNHEY and CDR2 SMNVEV (reference sequence). The CDR3 DNA reads TGTGCCAGCAGTCTTTCAACAGGGACTAATGAAAAACTGTTTTTT. This encodes CASSLSTGTNEKLFF.

This chain joins TRBV29-1 and TRBJ2-1, with D perhaps matching TRBD1 (5 bases). Germline lookup yields CDR1 SQVTM and CDR2 ANQGSEA. The V end was cut by 1 base, the J end by 3 bases, with 7 bases between. This CDR3 has 13 amino acids. CDR3 protein: CSVEATGYNEQFF. CDR3 DNA sequence: TGCAGCGTTGAAGCTACAGGCTACAATGAGCAGTTCTTC.

The chain recombines TRBV20-1 with TRBJ1-6, with no clear D. V lost 6 bases and J 12 bases, leaving 9 bases between the germline ends. Germline CDR1 DFQATT, CDR2 SNEGSKA (reference sequence). The CDR3 is made up of 10 amino acids. In nucleotides, the CDR3 is TGCAGTGCGGAGGGTGAACCCCTCCACTTT. Protein product: CSAEGEPLHF.

DNA for the CDR3: TGTGCCAGCAGCTTACGGACAGGGGGCGATTATGGCTACACCTTC. This sequence encodes CASSLRTGGDYGYTF. V and J are TRBV5-6 and TRBJ1-2; 11 nucleotides line up with TRBD1. The CDR3 runs 15 residues. The V gene's germline CDR1 is SGHDT and CDR2 YYEEEE. J lost 5 bases, V lost 2 bases, and 5 bases had no gene match.

This clone was detected ten times or more. This chain links TRBV6-1 with TRBJ2-2, with D perhaps TRBD2 (6 bases). Trimming left V 7 bases short and J 3 bases short, with 15 bases between. The CDR3 has 15 residues. Germline CDR1 and CDR2: MNHNS and SASEGT. CDR3 sequence: CASTHGSGDTGELFF. The CDR3 DNA is TGTGCCAGCACACACGGGAGTGGGGACACCGGGGAGCTGTTTTTT.

The chain joins TRBV6-1 to TRBJ2-3, with TRBD1 identical over 8 bases. This CDR3 contains 14 residues. Germline CDR1 MNHNS, CDR2 SASEGT. Unmatched junction bases numbered 6, after V lost 8 bases and J lost 2 bases. The CDR3 spells CASRTGRSTDTQYF. In nucleotides, the CDR3 is TGTGCCAGCCGGACAGGGAGGTCCACAGATACGCAGTATTTT.

The chain couples TRBV28 to TRBJ2-3; D gene uncertain. The CDR3 is made up of 14 amino acids. V shed 6 bases and J shed 1 base, with 11 bases lying between them. The V gene's germline CDR1 is MDHEN and CDR2 SYDVKM. The CDR3 sequence is CASRFLAGTDTQYF. CDR3 DNA sequence: TGTGCCAGCAGGTTCTTGGCGGGCACAGATACGCAGTATTTT.

The gene calls are TRBV7-8 and TRBJ2-1; weak D call: TRBD1 (6 bases). The CDR3 has 16 amino acids. Germline CDR1 reads SGHVS; CDR2 reads FQNEAQ. Trimming took 0 bases from V and 8 from J, leaving 17 bases between them. CDR3 bases: TGTGCCAGCAGCTTAGCGCTTTTACTCGAGGGGGATGAGCAGTTCTTC. This sequence encodes CASSLALLLEGDEQFF.

The chain uses TRBV28 and TRBJ2-6; a possible D gene is TRBD1 (5 bases). Germline CDR1 and CDR2: MDHEN and SYDVKM. The CDR3 has 17 residues. V was pared by 7 bases and J by 4 bases, with 20 bases between. The CDR3 here is CASMSRSGRNGANVLTF. The CDR3 region has the DNA TGTGCCAGCATGAGTCGGTCAGGGCGGAACGGGGCCAACGTCCTGACTTTC.

V gene TRBV6-4 combines with J gene TRBJ2-1, with a weak D call TRBD1 (7 bases). Germline CDR1 reads MRHNA; CDR2 reads SNTAGT. This CDR3 spans 12 amino acids. The V end lost 6 bases, the J end lost 9 bases, and 12 bases lay between the germline ends. The CDR3 nucleotides read TGTGCCAGCAGGGACCAGGGGGGTGAGCAGTTCTTC. Translation: CASRDQGGEQFF.

V is TRBV13 and J is TRBJ2-3; 13 nucleotides line up with TRBD2. This CDR3 has 16 amino acids. Losses at the gene ends were 5 bases for V and 3 bases for J; bases not matched to a gene: 5. Germline CDR1 and CDR2: PRHDT and FYEKMQ (reference sequence). CDR3 loop: CASSRGLAGATDTQYF. The CDR3 DNA reads as TGTGCCAGCAGCCGCGGACTAGCGGGAGCGACAGATACGCAGTATTTT.

The J gene is TRBJ2-2, the V gene TRBV27; 8 bases align to TRBD2. V trimming: 3 bases; J trimming: 5 bases; junction bases outside the gene matches: 14. Germline V CDR1 and CDR2: MNHEY, SMNVEV (reference sequence). The CDR3 covers 18 residues. The CDR3: CASSFSRGGELRTGELFF. CDR3 nucleotides: TGTGCCAGCAGTTTCTCCCGGGGGGGTGAATTGCGGACCGGGGAGCTGTTTTTT.